Included here is one T cell receptor (beta chain) sequence, with context. Its antigen is currently unknown. This sample is part of a study of cytomegalovirus exposure and HLA in healthy donors. The length of the CDR3 is 15 residues. Germline CDR1 is MDHEN and CDR2 is SYDVKM. The germline V and J ends were trimmed by 3 bases and 1 base, with 13 bases remaining between them. PCR was performed using 60 Vbeta and 13 Jbeta primers. The table came from immunoSEQ multiplex PCR; TCRdb's copy has only in-frame clones and leaves some out. The data show 150,000 or so clones, and the top ten clones hold about 1.7%. Overall study findings and caveats: 87-base-pair reads could not separate some V segments, including TRBV6-2 and TRBV6-3. The CMV antigen specificity of three CMV-associated chains was confirmed through in vitro analysis. Earlier analysis yielded a pattern in which most TCR beta V segments were productive about 90% or about 30% of the time.

V usage is TRBV28 and J usage is TRBJ2-7; the D gene is possibly TRBD2 (7 bases). The receptor was derived from a woman in her 50s in good health and CMV-seronegative. Sequenced sample: PBMCs. In nucleotides, the CDR3 is TGTGCCAGCAGTTTCGCAGGGGAGGGGTCCTACGAGCAGTACTTC. It encodes CASSFAGEGSYEQYF.